Listed below are T cell receptor beta chains from one sample, sequenced in a study of cytomegalovirus exposure and HLA in healthy donors. The data were produced by immunoSEQ multiplex PCR, yet TCRdb's version contains in-frame clones alone and is incomplete. The table records some 230,000 clones, around nine tenths of them present only once. Source material: PBMCs. These receptors were collected from a woman between 18 and 30 years old in good health and CMV-seronegative. The CDR3 runs from the conserved cysteine through the conserved F or W. D genes are given only for firm matches. Clone size is shown for a subset of rows, as once, few, many or a class of expanded clone.

clone size,D gene,V gene,J gene,CDR3 DNA,CDR3 protein
NA,TRBD2,TRBV27,TRBJ2-3,TGTGCCAGCAGTTTCGGCGGGAGTTCAGATACGCAGTATTTT,CASSFGGSSDTQYF
NA,TRBD1,TRBV10-2,TRBJ1-6,TGCGCCAGCAGCCAGACAGGGGGCCTCAGAACCCTCCACTTT,CASSQTGGLRTLHF
NA,NA,TRBV7-9,TRBJ2-2,TGTGCCAGCAGCTTCGGGTCCACCGGGGAGCTGTTTTTT,CASSFGSTGELFF
NA,NA,TRBV6-4,TRBJ1-1,TGTGCCAGCAGTGATTCGGGAGAGGACACTGAAGCTTTCTTT,CASSDSGEDTEAFF
NA,NA,TRBV7-9,TRBJ2-7,TGTGCCAGCAGCGCAGACTTGAACTCCTACGAGCAGTACTTC,CASSADLNSYEQYF
once,NA,TRBV28,TRBJ1-5,TGTGCCAGCAGCCGTGGGCCAGGTACGCAGCCCCAGCATTTT,CASSRGPGTQPQHF
once,TRBD1,TRBV6-5,TRBJ1-2,TGTGCCAGCGGGAGATGGGACAGGGATTATGGCTACACCTTC,CASGRWDRDYGYTF
few,TRBD1,TRBV15,TRBJ1-5,TGTGCCACCAGCCTCAGGCAGGGGGCTAACGGACAGCCCCAGCATTTT,CATSLRQGANGQPQHF
NA,TRBD1,TRBV5-4,TRBJ2-3,TGTGCCAGCAGCTTGGGGGACAGGGCATCAGATACGCAGTATTTT,CASSLGDRASDTQYF
NA,NA,TRBV30,TRBJ1-6,TGTGCCTGGAGTCAGGGGCCACCCCTCCACTTT,CAWSQGPPLHF
NA,NA,TRBV4-1,TRBJ2-7,TGCGCCAGCAGCACGCAGGGGTTTGACGAGCAGTACTTC,CASSTQGFDEQYF
NA,NA,TRBV6-5,TRBJ2-3,TGTGCCAGCAGTATCGCAGGAACTAGCACAGATACGCAGTATTTT,CASSIAGTSTDTQYF
NA,TRBD1,TRBV5-1,TRBJ2-7,TGCGCCAGCAACCCCGGGACAGCTACCTACGAGCAGTACTTC,CASNPGTATYEQYF
NA,NA,TRBV27,TRBJ2-7,TGTGCCAGCAGTAAGCCGGGACTGTCTACCTACGAGCAGTACTTC,CASSKPGLSTYEQYF
NA,TRBD1,TRBV28,TRBJ1-1,TGTGCCAGCAGTTTAAAATCCGGGACAGGGCCGAACACTGAAGCTTTCTTT,CASSLKSGTGPNTEAFF
NA,TRBD2,TRBV19,TRBJ2-2,TGTGCCAGTAGTATTGGCCTAGCGGGGGGCACCGGGGAGCTGTTTTTT,CASSIGLAGGTGELFF
NA,TRBD1,TRBV7-9,TRBJ1-6,TGTGCCAGCACCTTCTCTGTACAGGGGAATTCACCCCTCCACTTT,CASTFSVQGNSPLHF
NA,TRBD1,TRBV6-1,TRBJ1-5,TGTGCCAGCAGTGGGACAGGGTCGTCTCGGCAGCCCCAGCATTTT,CASSGTGSSRQPQHF
few,TRBD1,TRBV25-1,TRBJ2-7,TGTGCCAGCAGCGGGCAGGGGGCCTACGAGCAGTACTTC,CASSGQGAYEQYF
NA,NA,TRBV19,TRBJ1-1,TGTGCCAGTAGTATAGCTAACGGGGGGACTGAAGCTTTCTTT,CASSIANGGTEAFF
NA,NA,TRBV7-9,TRBJ1-1,TGTGCCAGCAGCTTATTGGGGGGGAGCACTGAAGCTTTCTTT,CASSLLGGSTEAFF
NA,TRBD1,TRBV6-5,TRBJ1-1,TGTGCCAGCAGTTGGGACAGGGTCATGAACACTGAAGCTTTCTTT,CASSWDRVMNTEAFF
few,NA,TRBV7-3,TRBJ2-7,TGTGCCAGCAGCTTAACGATCGGGTCACACGAGCAGTACTTC,CASSLTIGSHEQYF
NA,NA,TRBV7-8,TRBJ2-6,TGTGCCAGCAGCTTATACACCGGGGCCAACGTCCTGACTTTC,CASSLYTGANVLTF
NA,NA,TRBV7-9,TRBJ2-3,TGTGCCAGCAGCCCTAGAGGCCCAGATACGCAGTATTTT,CASSPRGPDTQYF
NA,NA,TRBV5-1,TRBJ1-3,TGCGCCAGCAGCTTTTCAGGGGACATCTCTGGAAACACCATATATTTT,CASSFSGDISGNTIYF
NA,NA,TRBV27,TRBJ2-7,TGTGCCAGCAGTTGCTGCGGGACTTCTTACGAGCAGTACTTC,CASSCCGTSYEQYF
NA,TRBD1,TRBV27,TRBJ2-1,TGTGCCAGCAGCCGGGACAGGACCTACTACAATGAGCAGTTCTTC,CASSRDRTYYNEQFF
NA,TRBD1,TRBV27,TRBJ1-5,TGTGCCAGCAGTCCCCTCGTCACAGGGGGCGGTCAGCCCCAGCATTTT,CASSPLVTGGGQPQHF
NA,TRBD1,TRBV2,TRBJ2-5,TGTGCCAGCAGTTCGACAGGGTACCAAGAGACCCAGTACTTC,CASSSTGYQETQYF
NA,NA,TRBV19,TRBJ2-5,TGTGCCAGCGGCTTCGGGACACCCGGAGAGACCCAGTACTTC,CASGFGTPGETQYF
NA,TRBD1,TRBV5-4,TRBJ1-3,TGTGCCAGCAGCTCGGACAGGGGACTGGGCACCATATATTTT,CASSSDRGLGTIYF
NA,TRBD2,TRBV11-2,TRBJ2-7,TGTGCCAGCAGCTTTAGCGGGAGGGCCTTATCGGTCGACGAGCAGTACTTC,CASSFSGRALSVDEQYF
NA,TRBD2,TRBV2,TRBJ2-7,TGTGCCAGCAGTATCGGGAGGGGGAACGAGCAGTACTTC,CASSIGRGNEQYF
NA,NA,TRBV10-3,TRBJ1-1,TGTGCCATCAGTGAACCGGGTTCGGGCACTGAAGCTTTCTTT,CAISEPGSGTEAFF
NA,TRBD1,TRBV28,TRBJ1-4,TGTGCCAGCAGTACAGGGGTAAGGCGAAATGAAAAACTGTTTTTT,CASSTGVRRNEKLFF
NA,NA,TRBV28,TRBJ2-7,TGTGCCAGCGGGACAAGTTCCTACGAGCAGTACTTC,CASGTSSYEQYF
NA,TRBD1,TRBV6-1,TRBJ2-5,TGTGCCAGCATCGACAGGGTAAACCAAGAGACCCAGTACTTC,CASIDRVNQETQYF
NA,NA,TRBV9,TRBJ2-3,TGTGCCAGCAGCCTAAAAGGGGGTGGTATCACAGATACGCAGTATTTT,CASSLKGGGITDTQYF
NA,NA,TRBV7-9,TRBJ2-3,TGTGCCAGCAGCTCTCGGGCAGGGCCTAGCACAGATACGCAGTATTTT,CASSSRAGPSTDTQYF
NA,TRBD1,TRBV10-1,TRBJ2-7,TGCGCCAGCAGTGATCTTCGACAGGGTGTCTACGAGCAGTACTTC,CASSDLRQGVYEQYF
NA,NA,TRBV30,TRBJ1-5,TGTGCCTGGAGTAATAGTCATAGCAATCAGCCCCAGCATTTT,CAWSNSHSNQPQHF
NA,TRBD2,TRBV19,TRBJ2-3,TGTGCCAGTAGTATTTCAAGCGGGCCGGGAGGAGATACGCAGTATTTT,CASSISSGPGGDTQYF
NA,NA,TRBV10-3,TRBJ2-3,TGTGCCATCAGTGAGTCGATTCTATCAGATACGCAGTATTTT,CAISESILSDTQYF
NA,TRBD1,TRBV7-8,TRBJ1-5,TGTGCCAGCAGCTCACAGGGGTGGGAAAATCAGCCCCAGCATTTT,CASSSQGWENQPQHF
NA,NA,TRBV14,TRBJ2-3,TGTGCCAGCAGCCAAGATTTCGCCCTCGGGGATACGCAGTATTTT,CASSQDFALGDTQYF
once,TRBD1,TRBV2,TRBJ1-6,TGTGCCAGCTGCGGACAGGGGATTTTTAATTCACCCCTCCACTTT,CASCGQGIFNSPLHF
NA,TRBD2,TRBV11-1,TRBJ2-1,TGTGCCAGCAGCTCTATAGCGGGAGGAACCTACAATGAGCAGTTCTTC,CASSSIAGGTYNEQFF
NA,NA,TRBV6-5,TRBJ1-2,TGTGCCAGCAGTTACTCGCAGGAAATCTATGGCTACACCTTC,CASSYSQEIYGYTF
NA,NA,TRBV5-1,TRBJ2-2,TGCGCCAGCAGCTTGTTAGGGGCCGTGGACACCGGGGAGCTGTTTTTT,CASSLLGAVDTGELFF
NA,TRBD1,TRBV30,TRBJ2-7,TGTGCCTACCGGCACAGGGGTACCCACGAGCAGTACTTC,CAYRHRGTHEQYF
NA,NA,TRBV29-1,TRBJ2-7,TGCAGCGTTGGCCCCGGGGACTACGAGCAGTACTTC,CSVGPGDYEQYF